This record concerns one T cell receptor (beta chain) sequence. V shed 1 base, J shed 7 bases, and the junction held 12 bases outside the gene matches. The V gene's germline CDR1 is SGHTA and CDR2 FQGNSA. This CDR3 is 18 amino acids long. The data were taken from a study of PD-1 blockade in classical Hodgkin lymphoma. Generated by immunoSEQ multiplex PCR, the TCRdb table keeps only in-frame clones and is missing some. The sample has about 54,000 clones, approximately 90% seen once. All patients relapsed after autologous stem cell transplantation, and brentuximab vedotin exposure varied. The specimen was peripheral blood mononuclear cells (PBMCs), collected before the second cycle of nivolumab. This TCR derives from a human donor with classical Hodgkin lymphoma. This rearrangement joins TRBV7-2 to TRBJ2-1; 11 nucleotides agree with TRBD2. CDR3 in DNA: TGTGCCAGCAGCTTAGTAGGGGTTGGACTAGCGGGTAGGAATGAGCAGTTCTTC. As protein: CASSLVGVGLAGRNEQFF.